Here is one T cell receptor (beta chain) with its context. Clones were read by immunoSEQ multiplex PCR, and TCRdb kept only the in-frame ones, dropping some. The sample records around 100,000 clones, about 93% being singletons. This specimen belongs to a study of T cell responses to AZD1222 COVID-19 vaccine. The CDR3 sequence is 15 residues long. Germline trimming cut 0 bases from V and 5 bases from J; bases unmatched to any gene: 1. Per germline, CDR1 GTSNPN and CDR2 SVGIG (reference sequence). The sequences come from peripheral blood, collected on day 0 of AZD1222 vaccination. The V gene is TRBV30, the J gene TRBJ2-2; 12 bases align to TRBD2. The clonotype was recovered from an adult in good health. CDR3 in DNA: TGTGCCTGGAGTGTCGGACTAGCGGGAACCGGGGAGCTGTTTTTT. Translated: CAWSVGLAGTGELFF.